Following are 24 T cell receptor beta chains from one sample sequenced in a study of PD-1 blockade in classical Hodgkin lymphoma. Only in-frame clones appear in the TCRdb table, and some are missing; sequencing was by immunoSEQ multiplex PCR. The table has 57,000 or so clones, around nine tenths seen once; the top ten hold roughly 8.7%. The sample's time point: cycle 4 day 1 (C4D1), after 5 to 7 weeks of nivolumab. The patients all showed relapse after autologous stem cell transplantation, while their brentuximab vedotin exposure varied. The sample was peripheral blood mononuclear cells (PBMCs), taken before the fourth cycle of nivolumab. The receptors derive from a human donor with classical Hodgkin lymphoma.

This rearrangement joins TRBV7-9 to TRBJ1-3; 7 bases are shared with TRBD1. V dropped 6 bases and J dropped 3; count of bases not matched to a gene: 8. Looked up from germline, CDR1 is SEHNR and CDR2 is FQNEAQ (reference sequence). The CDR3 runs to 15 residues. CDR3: CASSPSTGVGNTIYF. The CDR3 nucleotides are TGTGCCAGCAGTCCAAGTACAGGGGTTGGAAACACCATATATTTT.

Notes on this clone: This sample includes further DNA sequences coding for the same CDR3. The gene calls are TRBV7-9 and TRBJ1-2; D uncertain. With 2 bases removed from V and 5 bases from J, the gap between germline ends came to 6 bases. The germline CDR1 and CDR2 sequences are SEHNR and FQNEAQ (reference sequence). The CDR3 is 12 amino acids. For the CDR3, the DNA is TGTGCCAGCAGCTTAACCGAATATGGCTACACCTTC. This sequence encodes CASSLTEYGYTF.

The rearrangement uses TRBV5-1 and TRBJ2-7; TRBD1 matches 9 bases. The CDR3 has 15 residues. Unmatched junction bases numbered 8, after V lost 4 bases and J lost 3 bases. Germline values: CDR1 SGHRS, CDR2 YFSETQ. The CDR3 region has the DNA TGCGCCAGCAGCCCGCAGGGGACAGGGAACTACGAGCAGTACTTC. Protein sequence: CASSPQGTGNYEQYF.

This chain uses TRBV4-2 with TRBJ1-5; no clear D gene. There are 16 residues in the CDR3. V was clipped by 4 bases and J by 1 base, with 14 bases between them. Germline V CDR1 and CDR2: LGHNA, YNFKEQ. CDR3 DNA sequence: TGTGCCAGCAGCCCCAACCCGGGTTTAAGCAATCAGCCCCAGCATTTT. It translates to CASSPNPGLSNQPQHF.

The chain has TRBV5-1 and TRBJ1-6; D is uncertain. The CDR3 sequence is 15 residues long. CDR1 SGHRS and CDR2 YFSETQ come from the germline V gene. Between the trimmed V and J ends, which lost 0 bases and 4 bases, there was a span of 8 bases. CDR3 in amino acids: CASSLEGAYNSPLHF. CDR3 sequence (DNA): TGCGCCAGCAGCTTGGAAGGCGCTTATAATTCACCCCTCCACTTT.

CDR3 nucleotides: TGTGCCAGCAGTGACCGGGACAGGGGCTTTGGGGAAAAACTGTTTTTT. It translates to CASSDRDRGFGEKLFF. This chain connects TRBV28 to TRBJ1-4; 10 bases map to TRBD1. The V gene end was trimmed by 5 bases and the J gene end by 8 bases; junction bases not matched to a gene: 11. This CDR3 has 16 amino acids. Germline assignment: CDR1 MDHEN and CDR2 SYDVKM.

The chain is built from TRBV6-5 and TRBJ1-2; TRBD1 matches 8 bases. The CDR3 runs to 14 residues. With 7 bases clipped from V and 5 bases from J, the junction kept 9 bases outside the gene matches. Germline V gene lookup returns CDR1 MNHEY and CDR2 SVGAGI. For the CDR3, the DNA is TGTGCCAGCAAACAGGGGGGGACCGGATATGGCTACACCTTC. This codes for CASKQGGTGYGYTF.

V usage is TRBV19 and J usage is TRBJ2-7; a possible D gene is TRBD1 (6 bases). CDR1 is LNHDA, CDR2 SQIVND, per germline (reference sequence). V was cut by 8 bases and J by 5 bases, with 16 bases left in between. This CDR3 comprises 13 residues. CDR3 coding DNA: TGTGCCAGTGGAAAACAGGGTTCCCACGAGCAGTACTTC. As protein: CASGKQGSHEQYF.

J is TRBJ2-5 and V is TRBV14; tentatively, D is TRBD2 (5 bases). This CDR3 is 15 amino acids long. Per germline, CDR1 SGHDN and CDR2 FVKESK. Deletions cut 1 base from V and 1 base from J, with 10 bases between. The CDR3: CASSQGESPQETQYF. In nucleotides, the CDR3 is TGTGCCAGCAGCCAAGGGGAGAGTCCCCAAGAGACCCAGTACTTC.

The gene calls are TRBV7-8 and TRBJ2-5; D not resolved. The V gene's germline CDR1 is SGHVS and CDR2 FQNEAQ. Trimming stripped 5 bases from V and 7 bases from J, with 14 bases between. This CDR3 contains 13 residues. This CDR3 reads CASSLGVRVTQYF. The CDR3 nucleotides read TGTGCCAGCAGCCTAGGAGTCCGGGTGACCCAGTACTTC.

CDR3 in amino acids: CASSSGSRVGNTEAFF. CDR3 sequence (DNA): TGCGCCAGCAGCAGCGGGTCGAGAGTGGGGAACACTGAAGCTTTCTTT. The chain couples TRBV5-1 to TRBJ1-1, with D unclear. V was clipped by 4 bases and J by 1 base, with 17 bases between them. The V gene's germline CDR1 is SGHRS and CDR2 YFSETQ. The CDR3 sequence is 16 residues long. Looking up the rest from reference TRBV5-1 and TRBJ1-1 gives the full variable domain: KAGVTQTPRYLIKTRGQQVTLSCSPISGHRSVSWYQQTPGQGLQFLFEYFSETQRNKGNFPGRFSGRQFSNSRSEMNVSTLELGDSALYLCASSSGSRVGNTEAFFGQGTRLTVV.

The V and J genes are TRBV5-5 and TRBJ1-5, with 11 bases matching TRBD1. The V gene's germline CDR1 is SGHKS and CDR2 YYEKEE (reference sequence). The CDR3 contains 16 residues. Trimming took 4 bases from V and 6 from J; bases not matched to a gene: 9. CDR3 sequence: CASSLVDRGLSQPQHF. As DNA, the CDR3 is TGTGCCAGCAGCCTAGTGGACAGGGGGCTTAGTCAGCCCCAGCATTTT.

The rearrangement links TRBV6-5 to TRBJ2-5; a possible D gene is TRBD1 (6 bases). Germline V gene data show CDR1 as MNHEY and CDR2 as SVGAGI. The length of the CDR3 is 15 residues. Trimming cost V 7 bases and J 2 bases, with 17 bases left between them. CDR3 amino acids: CASISSPGHQETQYF. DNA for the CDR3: TGTGCCAGCATCTCGTCCCCGGGACATCAAGAGACCCAGTACTTC.

CDR3 sequence reads: CASSEAMFSDGDEQFF. The CDR3 DNA sequence: TGTGCCAGCAGTGAAGCGATGTTCTCCGACGGGGATGAGCAGTTCTTC. This chain uses TRBV2 with TRBJ2-1; D is perhaps TRBD2 (5 bases). CDR1 SNHLY and CDR2 FYNNEI come from the germline V gene. V was trimmed by 0 bases and J by 8 bases, leaving 17 bases between them. There are 16 residues in the CDR3.

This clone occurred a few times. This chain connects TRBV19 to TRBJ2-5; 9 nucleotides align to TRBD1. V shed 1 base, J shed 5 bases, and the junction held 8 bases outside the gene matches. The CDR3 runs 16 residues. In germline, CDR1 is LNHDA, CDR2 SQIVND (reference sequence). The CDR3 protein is CASSIGLTGGLETQYF. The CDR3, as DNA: TGTGCCAGTAGTATAGGGTTAACAGGGGGCTTGGAGACCCAGTACTTC.

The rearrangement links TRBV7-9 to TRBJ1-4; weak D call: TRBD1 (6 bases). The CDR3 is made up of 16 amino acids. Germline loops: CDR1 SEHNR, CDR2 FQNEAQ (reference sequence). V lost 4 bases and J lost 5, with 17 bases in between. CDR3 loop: CASSWNLDRLNEKLFF. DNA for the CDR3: TGTGCCAGCAGCTGGAACTTAGACAGGCTGAATGAAAAACTGTTTTTT.

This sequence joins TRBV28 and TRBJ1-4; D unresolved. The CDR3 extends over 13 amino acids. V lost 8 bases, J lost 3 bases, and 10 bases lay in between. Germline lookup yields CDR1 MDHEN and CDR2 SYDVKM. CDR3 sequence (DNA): TGTGCCAGCCTAGACATGGCTAATGAAAAACTGTTTTTT. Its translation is CASLDMANEKLFF.

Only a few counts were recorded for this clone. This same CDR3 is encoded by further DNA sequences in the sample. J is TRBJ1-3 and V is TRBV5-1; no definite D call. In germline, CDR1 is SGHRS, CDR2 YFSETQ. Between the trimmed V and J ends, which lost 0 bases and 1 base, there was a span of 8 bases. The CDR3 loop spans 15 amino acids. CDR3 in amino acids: CASSLVGISGNTIYF. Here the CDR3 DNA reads TGCGCCAGCAGCTTGGTGGGGATTTCTGGAAACACCATATATTTT. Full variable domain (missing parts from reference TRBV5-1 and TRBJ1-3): KAGVTQTPRYLIKTRGQQVTLSCSPISGHRSVSWYQQTPGQGLQFLFEYFSETQRNKGNFPGRFSGRQFSNSRSEMNVSTLELGDSALYLCASSLVGISGNTIYFGEGSWLTVV.

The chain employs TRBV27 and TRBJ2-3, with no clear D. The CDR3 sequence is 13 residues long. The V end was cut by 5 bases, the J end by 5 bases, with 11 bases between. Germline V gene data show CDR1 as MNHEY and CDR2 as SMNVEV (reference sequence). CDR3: CASSPLNLDTQYF. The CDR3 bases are TGTGCCAGCAGTCCCCTAAACTTAGATACGCAGTATTTT.

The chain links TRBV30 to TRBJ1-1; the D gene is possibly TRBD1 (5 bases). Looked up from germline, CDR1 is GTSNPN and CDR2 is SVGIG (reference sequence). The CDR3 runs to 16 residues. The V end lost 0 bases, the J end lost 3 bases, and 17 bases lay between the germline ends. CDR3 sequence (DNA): TGTGCCTGGAGTGTAGGGGTCCAATTCTTGGACACTGAAGCTTTCTTT. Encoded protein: CAWSVGVQFLDTEAFF.

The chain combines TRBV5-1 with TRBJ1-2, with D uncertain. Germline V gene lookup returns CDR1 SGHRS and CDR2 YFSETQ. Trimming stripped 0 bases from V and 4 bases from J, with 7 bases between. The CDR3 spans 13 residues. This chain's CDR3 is CASSLEGSYGYTF. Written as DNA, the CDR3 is TGCGCCAGCAGCTTGGAGGGAAGCTATGGCTACACCTTC.

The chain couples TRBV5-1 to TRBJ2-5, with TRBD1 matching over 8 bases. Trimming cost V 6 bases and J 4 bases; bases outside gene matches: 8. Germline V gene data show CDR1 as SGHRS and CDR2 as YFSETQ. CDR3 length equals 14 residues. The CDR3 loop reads CASNPGGWGETQYF. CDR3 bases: TGCGCCAGCAACCCAGGGGGCTGGGGAGAGACCCAGTACTTC.

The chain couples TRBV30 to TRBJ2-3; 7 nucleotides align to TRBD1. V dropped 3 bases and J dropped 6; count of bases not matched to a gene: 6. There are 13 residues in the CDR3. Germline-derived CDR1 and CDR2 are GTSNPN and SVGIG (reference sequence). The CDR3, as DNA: TGTGCCTGGAGCCGACAGGGTGTGGATACGCAGTATTTT. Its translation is CAWSRQGVDTQYF.

CDR3 nucleotides: TGTGCCAGCAGCTTCTCCGGGACAGGGGGCTCGACCCAGTACTTC. Residues: CASSFSGTGGSTQYF. The rearrangement links TRBV11-3 to TRBJ2-5; 12 nucleotides match TRBD1. CDR3 size: 15 residues. V lost 3 bases and J lost 7; bases outside the gene matches: 6. From germline, CDR1 is SGHNT and CDR2 YENEEA.